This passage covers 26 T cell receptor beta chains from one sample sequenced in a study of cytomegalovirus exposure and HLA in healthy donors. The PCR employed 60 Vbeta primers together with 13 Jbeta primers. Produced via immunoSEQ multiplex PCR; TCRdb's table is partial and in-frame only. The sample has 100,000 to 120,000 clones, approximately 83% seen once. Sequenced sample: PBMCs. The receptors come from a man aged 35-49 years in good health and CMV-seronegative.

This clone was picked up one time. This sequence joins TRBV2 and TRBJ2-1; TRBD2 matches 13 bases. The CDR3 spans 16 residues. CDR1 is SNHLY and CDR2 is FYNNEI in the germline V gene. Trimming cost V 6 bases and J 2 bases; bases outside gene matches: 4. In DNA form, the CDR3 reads TGTGCCAGCAGACTGGGACTAGCGGGGCCCTACAATGAGCAGTTCTTC. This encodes CASRLGLAGPYNEQFF.

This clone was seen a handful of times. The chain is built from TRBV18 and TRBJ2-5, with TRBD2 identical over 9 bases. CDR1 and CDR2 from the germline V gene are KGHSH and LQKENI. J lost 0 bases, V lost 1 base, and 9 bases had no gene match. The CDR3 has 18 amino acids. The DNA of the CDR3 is TGTGCCAGCTCACCACAAAGCGGGGGGAGTTGGTACCAAGAGACCCAGTACTTC. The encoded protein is CASSPQSGGSWYQETQYF.

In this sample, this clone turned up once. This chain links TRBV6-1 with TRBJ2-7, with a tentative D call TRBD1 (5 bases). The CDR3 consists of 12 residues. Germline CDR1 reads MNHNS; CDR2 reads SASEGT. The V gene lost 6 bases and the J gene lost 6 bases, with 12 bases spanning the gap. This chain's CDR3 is CASRGRNGEQYF. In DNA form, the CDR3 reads TGTGCCAGCAGGGGGCGGAACGGCGAGCAGTACTTC.

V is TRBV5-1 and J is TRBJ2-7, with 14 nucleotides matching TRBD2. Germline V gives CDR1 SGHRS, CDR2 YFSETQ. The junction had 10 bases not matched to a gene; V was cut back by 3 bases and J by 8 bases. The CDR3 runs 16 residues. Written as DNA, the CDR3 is TGCGCCAGCAGCTCTGCCCAGGGGACTAGCGGGGGAAAGCAGTACTTC. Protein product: CASSSAQGTSGGKQYF.

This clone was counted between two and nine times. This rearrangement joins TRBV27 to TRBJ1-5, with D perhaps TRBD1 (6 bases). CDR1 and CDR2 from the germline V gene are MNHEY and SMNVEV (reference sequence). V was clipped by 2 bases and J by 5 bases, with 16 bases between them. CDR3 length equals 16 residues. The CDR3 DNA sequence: TGTGCCAGCAGTTTAAGGGCAGGGGATAGTTATCAGCCCCAGCATTTT. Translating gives CASSLRAGDSYQPQHF.

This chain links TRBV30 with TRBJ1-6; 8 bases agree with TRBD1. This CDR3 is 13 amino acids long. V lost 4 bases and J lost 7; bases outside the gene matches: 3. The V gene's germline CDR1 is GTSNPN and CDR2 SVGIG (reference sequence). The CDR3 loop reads CAWTGQGNSPLHF. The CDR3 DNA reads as TGTGCCTGGACCGGACAGGGAAATTCACCCCTCCACTTT.

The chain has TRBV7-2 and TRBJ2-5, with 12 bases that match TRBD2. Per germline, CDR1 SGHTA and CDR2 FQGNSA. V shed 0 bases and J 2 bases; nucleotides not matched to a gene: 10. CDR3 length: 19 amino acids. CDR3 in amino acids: CASSLAPSGGAKRQETQYF. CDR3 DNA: TGTGCCAGCAGCTTAGCGCCTAGCGGGGGGGCGAAAAGGCAAGAGACCCAGTACTTC.

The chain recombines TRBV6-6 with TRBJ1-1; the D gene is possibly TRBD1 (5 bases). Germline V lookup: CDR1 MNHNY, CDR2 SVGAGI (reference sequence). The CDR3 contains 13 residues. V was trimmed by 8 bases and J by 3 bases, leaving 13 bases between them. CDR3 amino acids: CASETGPDTEAFF. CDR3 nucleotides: TGTGCCAGCGAAACAGGACCGGACACTGAAGCTTTCTTT.

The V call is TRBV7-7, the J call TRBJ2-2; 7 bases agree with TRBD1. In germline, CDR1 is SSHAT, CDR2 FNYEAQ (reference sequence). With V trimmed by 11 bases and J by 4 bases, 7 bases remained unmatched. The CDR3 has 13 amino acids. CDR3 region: CAVRGHSTGELFF. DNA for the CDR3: TGTGCCGTAAGGGGGCACAGCACCGGGGAGCTGTTTTTT.

The chain's CDR3 is CASSEEGGQSSYEQYF. CDR3 nucleotide sequence: TGTGCCAGCAGCGAGGAAGGGGGCCAGAGCTCCTACGAGCAGTACTTC. The chain recombines TRBV5-6 with TRBJ2-7, with 7 bases matching TRBD1. The CDR3 covers 16 residues. Looked up from germline, CDR1 is SGHDT and CDR2 is YYEEEE. V shed 4 bases and J 0 bases; nucleotides not matched to a gene: 10.

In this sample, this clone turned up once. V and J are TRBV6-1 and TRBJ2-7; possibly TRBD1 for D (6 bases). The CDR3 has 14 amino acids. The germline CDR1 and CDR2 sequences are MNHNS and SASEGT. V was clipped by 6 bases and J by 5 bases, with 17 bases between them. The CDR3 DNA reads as TGTGCCAGCAGGGTCGGGACACCCGTCCACGAGCAGTACTTC. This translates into CASRVGTPVHEQYF.

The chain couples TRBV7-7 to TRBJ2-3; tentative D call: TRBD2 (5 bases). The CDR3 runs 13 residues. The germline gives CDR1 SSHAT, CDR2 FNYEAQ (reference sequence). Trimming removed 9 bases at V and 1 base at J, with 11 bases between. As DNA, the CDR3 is TGTGCCAGTACCCCCGGGGGCACAGATACGCAGTATTTT. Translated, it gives CASTPGGTDTQYF.

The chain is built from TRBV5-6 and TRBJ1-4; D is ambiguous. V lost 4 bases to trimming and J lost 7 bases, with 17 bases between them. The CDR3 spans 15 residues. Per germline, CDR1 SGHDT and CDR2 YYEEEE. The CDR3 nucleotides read TGTGCCAGCAGCCTCCATGGGAGCATTGGTGAAAAACTGTTTTTT. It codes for CASSLHGSIGEKLFF.

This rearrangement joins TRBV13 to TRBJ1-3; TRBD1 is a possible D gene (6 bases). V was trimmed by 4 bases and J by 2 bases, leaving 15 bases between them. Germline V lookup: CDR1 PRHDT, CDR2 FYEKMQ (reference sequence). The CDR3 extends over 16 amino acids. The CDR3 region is CASSSLIQGPGNTIYF. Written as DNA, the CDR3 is TGTGCCAGCAGCTCCCTTATACAGGGACCTGGAAACACCATATATTTT.

The CDR3 reads CASSSLDREVRYTF. The CDR3 DNA reads TGTGCCAGCAGCTCCTTGGACAGGGAAGTACGCTACACCTTC. The gene calls are TRBV7-2 and TRBJ1-2; 8 bases match TRBD1. CDR1 and CDR2 (germline): SGHTA, FQGNSA. The junction had 10 bases not matched to a gene; V was cut back by 4 bases and J by 9 bases. This CDR3 has 14 residues.

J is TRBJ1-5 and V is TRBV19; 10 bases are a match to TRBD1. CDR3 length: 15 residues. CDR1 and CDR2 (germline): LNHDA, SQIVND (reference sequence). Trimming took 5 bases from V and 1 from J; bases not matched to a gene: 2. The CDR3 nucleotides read TGTGCCAGTAGTTGGGGACAGGGGAGCAATCAGCCCCAGCATTTT. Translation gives CASSWGQGSNQPQHF.

CDR3 sequence reads: CASSQGVGDTIYF. The CDR3 bases are TGCGCCAGCAGCCAAGGAGTCGGGGACACCATATATTTT. The chain carries TRBV4-3 and TRBJ1-3, with no clear D. The V and J ends lost 1 base and 8 bases respectively, with 9 bases between them. The CDR3 loop spans 13 amino acids. The germline CDR1 and CDR2 sequences are LGHNA and YSLEER.

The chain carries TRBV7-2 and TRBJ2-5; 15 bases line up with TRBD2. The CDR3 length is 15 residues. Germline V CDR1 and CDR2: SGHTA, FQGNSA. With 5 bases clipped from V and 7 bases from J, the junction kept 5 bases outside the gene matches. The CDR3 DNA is TGTGCCAGCAGCCCGGGACTAGCGGGGGGTGGGACCCAGTACTTC. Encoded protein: CASSPGLAGGGTQYF.

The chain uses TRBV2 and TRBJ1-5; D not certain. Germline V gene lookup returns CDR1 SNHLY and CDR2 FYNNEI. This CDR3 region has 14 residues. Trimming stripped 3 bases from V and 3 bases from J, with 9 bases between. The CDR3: CASSETGINQPQHF. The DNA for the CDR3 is TGTGCCAGCAGTGAGACGGGAATCAATCAGCCCCAGCATTTT.

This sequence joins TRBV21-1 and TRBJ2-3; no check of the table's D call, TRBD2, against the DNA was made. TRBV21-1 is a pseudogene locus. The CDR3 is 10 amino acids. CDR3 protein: CAGLKDTQYF. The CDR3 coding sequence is TGTGCCGGACTCAAGGATACGCAGTATTTT.

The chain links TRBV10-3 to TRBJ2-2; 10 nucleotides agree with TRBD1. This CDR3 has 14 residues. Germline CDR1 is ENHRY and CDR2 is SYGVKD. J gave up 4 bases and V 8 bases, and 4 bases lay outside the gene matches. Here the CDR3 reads CAIGTGDSTGELFF. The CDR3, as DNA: TGTGCCATCGGGACAGGGGATTCCACCGGGGAGCTGTTTTTT.

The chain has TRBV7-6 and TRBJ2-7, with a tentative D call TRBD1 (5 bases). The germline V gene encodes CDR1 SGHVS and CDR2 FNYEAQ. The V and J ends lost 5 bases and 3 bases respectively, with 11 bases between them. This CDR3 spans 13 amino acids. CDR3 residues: CASSPTASYEQYF. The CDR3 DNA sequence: TGTGCCAGCAGCCCGACAGCCAGCTACGAGCAGTACTTC.

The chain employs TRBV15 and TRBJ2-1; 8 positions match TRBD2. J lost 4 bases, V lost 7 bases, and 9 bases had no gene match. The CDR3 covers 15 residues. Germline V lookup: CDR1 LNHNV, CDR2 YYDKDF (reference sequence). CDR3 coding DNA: TGTGCCACCAAGGACGGAAGCGGGGGTTACAATGAGCAGTTCTTC. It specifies CATKDGSGGYNEQFF.

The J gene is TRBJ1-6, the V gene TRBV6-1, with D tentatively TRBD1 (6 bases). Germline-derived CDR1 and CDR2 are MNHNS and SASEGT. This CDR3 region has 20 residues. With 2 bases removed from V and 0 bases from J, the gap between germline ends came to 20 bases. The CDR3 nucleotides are TGTGCCAGCAGTGAAATTGGACAGCCGCTCCCGAGCTCCTATAATTCACCCCTCCACTTT. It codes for CASSEIGQPLPSSYNSPLHF.

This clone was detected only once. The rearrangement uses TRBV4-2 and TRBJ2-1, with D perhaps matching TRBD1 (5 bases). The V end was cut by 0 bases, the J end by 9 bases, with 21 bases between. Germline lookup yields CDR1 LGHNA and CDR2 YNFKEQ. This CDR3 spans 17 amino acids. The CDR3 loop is CASSQDSARAVSGEQFF. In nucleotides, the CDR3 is TGTGCCAGCAGCCAAGATTCTGCCAGGGCGGTTTCGGGTGAGCAGTTCTTC.

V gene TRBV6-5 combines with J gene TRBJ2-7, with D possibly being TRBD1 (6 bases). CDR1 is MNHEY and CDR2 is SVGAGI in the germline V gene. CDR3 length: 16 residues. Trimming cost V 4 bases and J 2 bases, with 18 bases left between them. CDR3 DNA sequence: TGTGCCAGCAGTTGGTCTACAGGGACGGGTGCCTACGAGCAGTACTTC. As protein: CASSWSTGTGAYEQYF.